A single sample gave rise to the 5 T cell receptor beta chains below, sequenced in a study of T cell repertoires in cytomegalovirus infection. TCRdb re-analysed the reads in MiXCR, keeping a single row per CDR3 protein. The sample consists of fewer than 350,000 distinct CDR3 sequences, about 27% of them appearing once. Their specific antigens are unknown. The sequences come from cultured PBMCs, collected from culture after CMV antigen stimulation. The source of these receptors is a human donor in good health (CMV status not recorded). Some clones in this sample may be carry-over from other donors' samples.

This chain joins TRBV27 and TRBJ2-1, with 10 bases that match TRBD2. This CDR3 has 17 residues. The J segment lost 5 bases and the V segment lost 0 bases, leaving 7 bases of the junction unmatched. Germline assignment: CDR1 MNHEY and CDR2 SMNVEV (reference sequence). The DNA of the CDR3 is TGTGCCAGCAGTTTATCCAGCGGGGGGGCCGTGGACAATGAGCAGTTCTTC. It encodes CASSLSSGGAVDNEQFF.

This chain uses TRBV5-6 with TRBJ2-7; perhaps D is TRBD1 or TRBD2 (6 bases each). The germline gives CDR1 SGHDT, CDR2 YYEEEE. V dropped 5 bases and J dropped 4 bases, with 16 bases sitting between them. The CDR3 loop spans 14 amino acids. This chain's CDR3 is CASSGGGSVYEQYF. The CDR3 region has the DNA TGTGCCAGCAGTGGAGGGGGTTCTGTGTACGAGCAGTACTTC.

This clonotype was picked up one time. CDR3 nucleotide sequence: TGTGCCAGCCGCCATCTGCAGGGGGTTTCTAATGAGCAGTTCTTC. Translation: CASRHLQGVSNEQFF. The chain has TRBV11-1 and TRBJ2-1; TRBD1 matches 7 bases. This CDR3 spans 15 amino acids. V shed 8 bases and J 7 bases; nucleotides not matched to a gene: 14. Germline CDR1 and CDR2: SGHAT and FQDESV (reference sequence).

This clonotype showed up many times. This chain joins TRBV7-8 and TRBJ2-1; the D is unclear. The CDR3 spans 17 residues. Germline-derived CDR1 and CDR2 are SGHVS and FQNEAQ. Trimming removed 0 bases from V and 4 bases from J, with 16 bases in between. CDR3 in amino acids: CASSLAGVLVPYNEQFF. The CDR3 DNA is TGTGCCAGCAGCTTAGCAGGTGTTCTAGTTCCATACAATGAGCAGTTCTTC.

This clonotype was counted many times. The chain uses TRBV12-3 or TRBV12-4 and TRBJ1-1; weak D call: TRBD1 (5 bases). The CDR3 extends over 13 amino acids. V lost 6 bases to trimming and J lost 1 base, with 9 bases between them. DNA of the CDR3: TGTGCCAGCAGCCGACAGAGGAACACTGAAGCTTTCTTT. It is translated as CASSRQRNTEAFF.